This TCR beta chain was identified in a study of T-cell reconstitution after alpha-beta-depleted transplantation in children. Findings and limits, study-wide: Roughly two months post-transplant, alpha-beta T cells reportedly originated from several hundred graft clones that had expanded.

The TCRbeta library was prepared with unique molecular identifiers. From the PCR reads, TCRdb called clonotypes with MiXCR, one entry per CDR3 protein. The sample lists about 310,000 distinct CDR3 sequences; approximately 23% were seen once. V lost 8 bases, J lost 1 base, and 14 bases lay in between. The CDR3 extends over 14 amino acids. Germline V gene sequence: CDR1 PRHDT, CDR2 FYEKMQ (reference sequence). This clonotype has more than one count but fewer than ten. Its antigen is unknown. This sequence was found in a male patient between 5 and 17 years old who had a stem cell transplant for acute lymphoblastic leukemia, so the T cells may come from the graft donor. Specimen: PBMCs, mostly from graft donor cells, collected 180 days after TCRalphabeta/CD19-depleted stem cell transplant. The rearrangement links TRBV13 to TRBJ1-1; no clear D. The CDR3 loop reads CASSRLWANTEAFF. CDR3 nucleotides: TGTGCCAGCTCCCGCTTGTGGGCGAACACTGAAGCTTTCTTT. The full variable domain, in which reference TRBV13 and TRBJ1-1 provide the parts outside the CDR3, is AAGVIQSPRHLIKEKRETATLKCYPIPRHDTVYWYQQGPGQDPQFLISFYEKMQSDKGSIPDRFSAQQFSDYHSELNMSSLELGDSALYFCASSRLWANTEAFFGQGTRLTVV.